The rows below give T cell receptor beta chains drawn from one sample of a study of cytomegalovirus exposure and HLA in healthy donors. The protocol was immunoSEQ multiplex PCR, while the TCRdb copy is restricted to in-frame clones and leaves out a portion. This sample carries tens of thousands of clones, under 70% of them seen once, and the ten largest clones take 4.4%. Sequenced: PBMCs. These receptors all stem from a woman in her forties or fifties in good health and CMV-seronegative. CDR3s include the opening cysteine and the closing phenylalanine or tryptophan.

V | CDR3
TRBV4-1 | CASSPRDRGIGYTF
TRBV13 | CASSPRGLAGGNEQFF
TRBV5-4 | CASSLEPEAFF
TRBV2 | CASRRVNTGELFF
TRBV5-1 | CASSFSAGNEKLFF
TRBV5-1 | CASSLEGYPSNQPQHF
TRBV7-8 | CASSLGRDNEQFF
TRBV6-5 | CASSYSRGRGGYGYTF
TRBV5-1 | CASSPVRRAGDTQYF
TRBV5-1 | CASSLELQGAQGANVLTF
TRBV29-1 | CSVEDSSSYEQYF
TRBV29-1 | CSVERGTTEAFF
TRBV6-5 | CASSYGTGVREKLFF
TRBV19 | CASSIQDRDKLFF
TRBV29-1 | CSVVQGRGYTF
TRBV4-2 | CASSQEGPASGYNEQFF
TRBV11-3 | CASSLARYTEAFF
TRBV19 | CASSMGQVFGTEAFF
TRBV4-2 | CASSQGSVASSSYNEQFF
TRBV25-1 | CASSGGTNIAEAFF
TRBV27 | CASRVGTGIGEQYF
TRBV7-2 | CASSLGTGYQDEQYF
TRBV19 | CASKDRGYTQPQHF
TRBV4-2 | CASSQGPRGTDTQYF
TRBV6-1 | CASSPGGRADSPLHF
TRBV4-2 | CASSSTSGGTDTQYF
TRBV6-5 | CASSYGGVGNTIYF
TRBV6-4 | CASSDDSLSSYNEQFF
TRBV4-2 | CASSQTDREHQPQHF
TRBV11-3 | CASSLARNTEAFF
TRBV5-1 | CASSLGSGQAIYF
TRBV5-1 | CASSFTVNTEAFF
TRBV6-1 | CASSEELAGARTEAFF
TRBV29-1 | CSVDRGNIQYF
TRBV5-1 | CASSLGGTGGRYEQYF
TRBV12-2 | CASRLVITSGMYEQYF
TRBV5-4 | CASGAATNEKLFF
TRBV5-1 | CASSWTSGSRNEQFF
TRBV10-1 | CASSETRSWTVEAFF
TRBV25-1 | CASSGHGPGEQFF
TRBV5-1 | CASSFLATGKETQYF
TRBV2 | CASREGASSNQPQHF
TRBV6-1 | CASRWGGGETQYF
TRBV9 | CASGAGTNTGELFF
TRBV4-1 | CASSQRPSSGAFF
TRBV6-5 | CASRTGTGSNEQFF
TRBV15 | CATSREPGGRTGANVLTF
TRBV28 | CAIVSGTGYNQPQHF
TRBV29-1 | CSVSTSTNEKLFF
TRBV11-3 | CASSLGQGAGNEQFF
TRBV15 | CATSRGDGYGYTF
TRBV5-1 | CASGGGPNYGYTF